This TCR beta chain appears in the sequencing data of a study of blood T cell repertoires in COVID-19. Sequencing was performed with immunoSEQ multiplex PCR; in TCRdb, only in-frame clones are kept and a portion is missing. This sample has some 270,000 clones, with approximately 88% found just once. The CDR3 has 12 residues. Germline assignment: CDR1 WNHNN and CDR2 SYGVQD (reference sequence). Trimming cost V 4 bases and J 5 bases, with 8 bases left between them. The sequenced sample was PBMCs or T cells enriched from blood (not recorded which). This receptor was identified in a middle-aged woman who had been exposed to COVID-19. The V and J genes are TRBV10-1 and TRBJ1-1; D gene unclear. CDR3 protein: CASSAEDTEAFF. For the CDR3, the DNA is TGCGCCAGCAGTGCCGAGGATACTGAAGCTTTCTTT.